This is a list of T cell receptor beta chains from one sample in a study of blood T cell repertoires in COVID-19. Repertoires were generated with immunoSEQ multiplex PCR, while TCRdb's copy carries only in-frame clones and drops some. Of some 500,000 clones in the sample, around 89% were seen once. Sequenced input: PBMCs or T cells enriched from blood (not recorded which). Receptor source: a woman aged 40 to 50 who had recovered from COVID-19. CDR3s include the opening cysteine and the closing phenylalanine or tryptophan. A D gene is named only where the DNA matches it firmly. Size values are once, few and many counts, or a class for expanded clones, and some rows have none.

d_call: -
j_call: TRBJ2-7
clone_size: -
cdr3_length: 14
v_call: TRBV11-2
cdr3_aa: CASSFVIQGGEQYF
cdr3_nt: TGTGCCAGCAGCTTCGTCATACAGGGTGGCGAGCAGTACTTC

d_call: -
j_call: TRBJ1-5
clone_size: -
cdr3_length: 14
v_call: TRBV12-5
cdr3_aa: CASATQSLNQPQHF
cdr3_nt: TGTGCTAGTGCAACACAGTCGCTAAATCAGCCCCAGCATTTT

d_call: TRBD1
j_call: TRBJ1-5
clone_size: -
cdr3_length: 17
v_call: TRBV27
cdr3_aa: CASSFTGTGGGNQPQHF
cdr3_nt: TGTGCCAGCAGTTTCACCGGGACAGGGGGTGGGAATCAGCCCCAGCATTTT

d_call: TRBD1
j_call: TRBJ1-1
clone_size: -
cdr3_length: 14
v_call: TRBV3-1/TRBV3-2
cdr3_aa: CASSFTGTGGEAFF
cdr3_nt: TGTGCCAGCAGCTTTACCGGGACAGGGGGCGAAGCTTTCTTT

d_call: TRBD2
j_call: TRBJ2-1
clone_size: -
cdr3_length: 14
v_call: TRBV25-1
cdr3_aa: CASSEFKGRDEQFF
cdr3_nt: TGTGCCAGCAGTGAATTTAAGGGGAGGGATGAGCAGTTCTTC

d_call: TRBD1
j_call: TRBJ1-2
clone_size: -
cdr3_length: 17
v_call: TRBV19
cdr3_aa: CASSSPGQGLANYGYTF
cdr3_nt: TGTGCCAGTAGTTCCCCGGGACAGGGGCTAGCTAACTATGGCTACACCTTC

d_call: -
j_call: TRBJ1-1
clone_size: -
cdr3_length: 14
v_call: TRBV25-1
cdr3_aa: CASSGQWGGAEAFF
cdr3_nt: TGTGCCAGCAGTGGACAGTGGGGAGGTGCTGAAGCTTTCTTT

d_call: TRBD2
j_call: TRBJ2-5
clone_size: -
cdr3_length: 18
v_call: TRBV7-2
cdr3_aa: CASSHQALLLAGQETQYF
cdr3_nt: TGTGCCAGCAGCCACCAAGCGCTTCTTCTAGCGGGGCAAGAGACCCAGTACTTC

d_call: TRBD2
j_call: TRBJ2-1
clone_size: -
cdr3_length: 16
v_call: TRBV27
cdr3_aa: CASSPLGSSGRAEQFF
cdr3_nt: TGTGCCAGCAGTCCCCTGGGTTCTAGCGGGAGAGCTGAGCAGTTCTTC

d_call: -
j_call: TRBJ2-7
clone_size: -
cdr3_length: 14
v_call: TRBV7-2
cdr3_aa: CASRRDMTNYEQYF
cdr3_nt: TGTGCCAGCAGACGGGACATGACCAACTACGAGCAGTACTTC

d_call: TRBD2
j_call: TRBJ2-7
clone_size: -
cdr3_length: 17
v_call: TRBV7-8
cdr3_aa: CASSLFRAGGPLYEQYF
cdr3_nt: TGTGCCAGCAGCTTATTTAGGGCGGGAGGGCCGCTCTACGAGCAGTACTTC

d_call: -
j_call: TRBJ2-3
clone_size: -
cdr3_length: 13
v_call: TRBV10-3
cdr3_aa: CAIQGASTDTQYF
cdr3_nt: TGTGCCATCCAGGGTGCTAGCACAGATACGCAGTATTTT

d_call: TRBD2
j_call: TRBJ2-3
clone_size: -
cdr3_length: 17
v_call: TRBV5-4
cdr3_aa: CASSVTSGRAGADTQYF
cdr3_nt: TGTGCCAGCAGCGTGACTAGCGGGAGGGCCGGGGCAGATACGCAGTATTTT

d_call: -
j_call: TRBJ2-6
clone_size: -
cdr3_length: 18
v_call: TRBV11-3
cdr3_aa: CASSFLPGGGVGANVLTF
cdr3_nt: TGTGCCAGCAGCTTCCTGCCAGGTGGGGGCGTTGGGGCCAACGTCCTGACTTTC

d_call: -
j_call: TRBJ1-4
clone_size: -
cdr3_length: 17
v_call: TRBV10-3
cdr3_aa: CAISDRRVLGDNEKLFF
cdr3_nt: TGTGCCATCAGTGATCGGAGGGTCCTCGGAGATAATGAAAAACTGTTTTTT

d_call: TRBD1
j_call: TRBJ1-1
clone_size: few
cdr3_length: 14
v_call: TRBV5-1
cdr3_aa: CASFNGPQGTEAFF
cdr3_nt: TGCGCCAGTTTTAACGGGCCACAGGGGACTGAAGCTTTCTTT

d_call: TRBD1
j_call: TRBJ2-3
clone_size: -
cdr3_length: 15
v_call: TRBV7-2
cdr3_aa: CASSSGQGSTDTQYF
cdr3_nt: TGTGCCAGCAGCTCGGGACAGGGGAGCACAGATACGCAGTATTTT

d_call: TRBD1
j_call: TRBJ1-1
clone_size: -
cdr3_length: 14
v_call: TRBV5-6
cdr3_aa: CASSLQGTGDEAFF
cdr3_nt: TGTGCCAGCAGCTTGCAGGGGACAGGGGATGAAGCTTTCTTT

d_call: -
j_call: TRBJ2-3
clone_size: -
cdr3_length: 15
v_call: TRBV7-2
cdr3_aa: CASSLRGTSTDTQYF
cdr3_nt: TGTGCCAGCAGCTTACGTGGGACTAGCACAGATACGCAGTATTTT

d_call: TRBD1
j_call: TRBJ1-2
clone_size: -
cdr3_length: 13
v_call: TRBV29-1
cdr3_aa: CSVGDRGGGGYTF
cdr3_nt: TGCAGCGTCGGTGACAGGGGAGGTGGTGGCTACACCTTC

d_call: -
j_call: TRBJ1-5
clone_size: few
cdr3_length: 11
v_call: TRBV12-3/TRBV12-4
cdr3_aa: CASTHRGGQHF
cdr3_nt: TGTGCCAGCACCCATCGGGGGGGGCAGCATTTT

d_call: -
j_call: TRBJ1-1
clone_size: -
cdr3_length: 15
v_call: TRBV29-1
cdr3_aa: CSVEDEVYLNTEAFF
cdr3_nt: TGCAGCGTTGAAGATGAGGTATACTTGAACACTGAAGCTTTCTTT

d_call: -
j_call: TRBJ1-1
clone_size: few
cdr3_length: 20
v_call: TRBV5-4
cdr3_aa: CASSPFPARLTLTMNTEAFF
cdr3_nt: TGTGCCAGCAGCCCGTTCCCGGCGCGGTTGACGTTGACCATGAACACTGAAGCTTTCTTT

d_call: TRBD2
j_call: TRBJ2-1
clone_size: -
cdr3_length: 16
v_call: TRBV7-2
cdr3_aa: CASSSGLAGVISEQFF
cdr3_nt: TGTGCCAGCAGCTCGGGACTAGCGGGAGTAATAAGTGAGCAGTTCTTC

d_call: TRBD2
j_call: TRBJ2-7
clone_size: -
cdr3_length: 14
v_call: TRBV19
cdr3_aa: CASSPRREYYEQYF
cdr3_nt: TGTGCCAGTAGTCCTCGGCGGGAGTACTACGAGCAGTACTTC

d_call: -
j_call: TRBJ2-3
clone_size: -
cdr3_length: 17
v_call: TRBV20-1
cdr3_aa: CSASTVLDFPSTDTQYF
cdr3_nt: TGCAGTGCAAGTACGGTGTTAGACTTTCCTAGCACAGATACGCAGTATTTT

d_call: TRBD1
j_call: TRBJ2-5
clone_size: -
cdr3_length: 15
v_call: TRBV3-1/TRBV3-2
cdr3_aa: CASSPFRDRQETQYF
cdr3_nt: TGTGCCAGCAGCCCGTTCCGGGACAGACAAGAGACCCAGTACTTC

d_call: -
j_call: TRBJ1-5
clone_size: -
cdr3_length: 13
v_call: TRBV27
cdr3_aa: CASARTRDQPQHF
cdr3_nt: TGTGCCAGCGCCCGGACACGAGATCAGCCCCAGCATTTT

d_call: TRBD1
j_call: TRBJ2-7
clone_size: -
cdr3_length: 16
v_call: TRBV11-3
cdr3_aa: CASRKTPGTGTYEQYF
cdr3_nt: TGTGCCAGCAGAAAAACCCCCGGGACAGGGACCTACGAGCAGTACTTC

d_call: -
j_call: TRBJ2-3
clone_size: -
cdr3_length: 13
v_call: TRBV12-3/TRBV12-4
cdr3_aa: CACGEASTDTQYF
cdr3_nt: TGTGCCTGTGGGGAGGCAAGCACAGATACGCAGTATTTT

d_call: TRBD2
j_call: TRBJ2-1
clone_size: -
cdr3_length: 19
v_call: TRBV16
cdr3_aa: CASSQPSGTSGRAVHEQFF
cdr3_nt: TGTGCCAGCAGCCAACCTTCGGGGACTAGCGGGAGGGCCGTCCATGAGCAGTTCTTC

d_call: -
j_call: TRBJ2-3
clone_size: -
cdr3_length: 15
v_call: TRBV24-1
cdr3_aa: CATSDGLVNTDTQYF
cdr3_nt: TGTGCCACCAGTGATGGCCTAGTTAACACAGATACGCAGTATTTT

d_call: TRBD1
j_call: TRBJ1-2
clone_size: -
cdr3_length: 13
v_call: TRBV30
cdr3_aa: CAWSVGTGFGYTF
cdr3_nt: TGTGCCTGGAGCGTCGGGACAGGGTTTGGCTACACCTTC

d_call: -
j_call: TRBJ1-2
clone_size: -
cdr3_length: 15
v_call: TRBV5-6
cdr3_aa: CASSLYRYGAYGYTF
cdr3_nt: TGTGCCAGCAGCTTGTACAGGTATGGGGCCTATGGCTACACCTTC

d_call: -
j_call: TRBJ1-5
clone_size: -
cdr3_length: 15
v_call: TRBV29-1
cdr3_aa: CSVGGGGGLDQPQHF
cdr3_nt: TGCAGCGTTGGGGGGGGCGGTGGTCTCGATCAGCCCCAGCATTTT

d_call: TRBD1
j_call: TRBJ2-7
clone_size: -
cdr3_length: 13
v_call: TRBV24-1
cdr3_aa: CATSATGAYEQYF
cdr3_nt: TGTGCCACCAGTGCGACAGGGGCGTACGAGCAGTACTTC

d_call: -
j_call: TRBJ1-1
clone_size: few
cdr3_length: 15
v_call: TRBV19
cdr3_aa: CASSIGSTGNTEAFF
cdr3_nt: TGTGCCAGTAGTATAGGTTCCACAGGGAACACTGAAGCTTTCTTT

d_call: -
j_call: TRBJ1-1
clone_size: -
cdr3_length: 14
v_call: TRBV7-2
cdr3_aa: CASSLRTANTEAFF
cdr3_nt: TGTGCCAGCAGCTTAAGGACAGCGAACACTGAAGCTTTCTTT

d_call: -
j_call: TRBJ1-6
clone_size: -
cdr3_length: 14
v_call: TRBV7-2
cdr3_aa: CASSFLRLNSPLHF
cdr3_nt: TGTGCCAGCAGCTTCCTGCGGCTAAATTCACCCCTCCACTTT

d_call: -
j_call: TRBJ1-1
clone_size: once
cdr3_length: 13
v_call: TRBV29-1
cdr3_aa: CSAPIGGAREAFF
cdr3_nt: TGCAGCGCTCCTATAGGAGGGGCTAGGGAAGCTTTCTTT

d_call: -
j_call: TRBJ1-2
clone_size: -
cdr3_length: 13
v_call: TRBV5-6
cdr3_aa: CASSHDRTYGYTF
cdr3_nt: TGTGCCAGCAGCCACGACAGGACCTATGGCTACACCTTC

d_call: -
j_call: TRBJ1-2
clone_size: -
cdr3_length: 14
v_call: TRBV27
cdr3_aa: CASSLLGSLYGYTF
cdr3_nt: TGTGCCAGCAGTTTATTGGGCAGCCTCTATGGCTACACCTTC

d_call: -
j_call: TRBJ2-5
clone_size: -
cdr3_length: 15
v_call: TRBV6-8
cdr3_aa: CASSTRGGAEETQYF
cdr3_nt: TGTGCCAGCAGTACGCGTGGGGGGGCCGAAGAGACCCAGTACTTC

d_call: TRBD1
j_call: TRBJ2-7
clone_size: -
cdr3_length: 15
v_call: TRBV4-3
cdr3_aa: CASSSGQGVSYEQYF
cdr3_nt: TGCGCCAGCAGCTCCGGACAGGGGGTTTCCTACGAGCAGTACTTC

d_call: TRBD2
j_call: TRBJ2-5
clone_size: -
cdr3_length: 14
v_call: TRBV4-3
cdr3_aa: CASSHSGSSVTQYF
cdr3_nt: TGCGCCAGCAGCCATAGCGGGAGCTCGGTGACCCAGTACTTC

d_call: TRBD1
j_call: TRBJ2-5
clone_size: once
cdr3_length: 17
v_call: TRBV18
cdr3_aa: CASSPMRQGPRGETQYF
cdr3_nt: TGTGCCAGCTCACCCATGAGACAGGGGCCACGAGGAGAGACCCAGTACTTC

d_call: -
j_call: TRBJ2-3
clone_size: -
cdr3_length: 18
v_call: TRBV5-4
cdr3_aa: CASSLGPQGTVSTDTQYF
cdr3_nt: TGTGCCAGCAGCTTGGGCCCCCAGGGGACGGTCAGCACAGATACGCAGTATTTT

d_call: TRBD1
j_call: TRBJ2-2
clone_size: -
cdr3_length: 16
v_call: TRBV15
cdr3_aa: CATSREGQGNTGELFF
cdr3_nt: TGTGCCACCAGCAGAGAAGGACAGGGGAACACCGGGGAGCTGTTTTTT

d_call: -
j_call: TRBJ1-5
clone_size: -
cdr3_length: 14
v_call: TRBV4-1
cdr3_aa: CASSQVRDGQPQHF
cdr3_nt: TGCGCCAGCAGCCAAGTTCGGGATGGGCAGCCCCAGCATTTT

d_call: -
j_call: TRBJ2-1
clone_size: -
cdr3_length: 14
v_call: TRBV19
cdr3_aa: CASTTGGINNEQFF
cdr3_nt: TGTGCCAGTACAACTGGCGGGATCAACAATGAGCAGTTCTTC

d_call: -
j_call: TRBJ2-1
clone_size: -
cdr3_length: 18
v_call: TRBV19
cdr3_aa: CASSIDGPGVSSYNEQFF
cdr3_nt: TGTGCCAGTAGTATAGATGGGCCGGGAGTATCTTCCTACAATGAGCAGTTCTTC

d_call: -
j_call: TRBJ1-6
clone_size: -
cdr3_length: 17
v_call: TRBV5-5
cdr3_aa: CASSLGGGVRVDSPLHF
cdr3_nt: TGTGCCAGCAGCTTGGGAGGGGGAGTAAGGGTGGATTCACCCCTCCACTTT

d_call: -
j_call: TRBJ2-1
clone_size: -
cdr3_length: 14
v_call: TRBV24-1
cdr3_aa: CATSGQSSYNEQFF
cdr3_nt: TGTGCCACCAGTGGACAGAGCTCCTACAATGAGCAGTTCTTC

d_call: TRBD1
j_call: TRBJ2-7
clone_size: -
cdr3_length: 13
v_call: TRBV6-5
cdr3_aa: CASSAGQGFEQYF
cdr3_nt: TGTGCCAGCAGCGCCGGACAGGGCTTCGAGCAGTACTTC